This is a list of T cell receptor beta chains from one sample in a study of cytomegalovirus exposure and HLA in healthy donors. TCRdb's copy holds only in-frame clones and misses some; the assay was immunoSEQ multiplex PCR. This sample's table reports about 110,000 clones. Sequenced input: PBMCs. The receptor source for this set is a man aged 25 to 40 in good health and CMV-seronegative. CDR3s include the opening cysteine and the closing phenylalanine or tryptophan. The order of the fields is V gene, J gene, D gene, CDR3 protein, CDR3 DNA. D genes are given only for firm matches.

TRBV28,TRBJ2-1,TRBD1,CASSVEAGGRNEQFF,TGTGCCAGCAGTGTGGAGGCAGGGGGCAGGAATGAGCAGTTCTTC
TRBV5-4,TRBJ2-1,NA,CASSTGLPPSYNEQFF,TGTGCCAGCAGCACGGGACTTCCCCCTTCCTACAATGAGCAGTTCTTC
TRBV27,TRBJ1-2,TRBD1,CASSLIGTGGTYGYTF,TGTGCCAGCAGTTTAATTGGGACAGGGGGCACGTATGGCTACACCTTC
TRBV6-1,TRBJ1-1,NA,CASSEWTANTEAFF,TGTGCCAGCAGTGAGTGGACAGCTAACACTGAAGCTTTCTTT
TRBV9,TRBJ1-6,NA,CASSVAGGNSPLHF,TGTGCCAGCAGCGTAGCCGGGGGTAATTCACCCCTCCACTTT
TRBV6-1,TRBJ1-5,NA,CASTLGGYQPQHF,TGTGCCAGCACCTTGGGAGGTTATCAGCCCCAGCATTTT
TRBV10-3,TRBJ2-3,NA,CAISEPDTGSTDTQYF,TGTGCCATCAGTGAGCCGGACACGGGCAGCACAGATACGCAGTATTTT
TRBV13,TRBJ2-7,TRBD2,CASSLKLAGGINEQYF,TGTGCCAGCAGCTTAAAACTAGCGGGGGGGATCAACGAGCAGTACTTC
TRBV5-1,TRBJ1-2,TRBD1,CASSREGQGPVDGYTF,TGCGCCAGCAGCCGAGAAGGACAGGGGCCGGTTGATGGCTACACCTTC
TRBV6-5,TRBJ2-7,NA,CASSAQGYTYEQYF,TGTGCCAGCAGTGCACAGGGTTATACCTACGAGCAGTACTTC
TRBV27,TRBJ2-4,TRBD2,CASSPRIGGSLLAKNIQYF,TGTGCCAGCAGTCCCCGTATCGGGGGGAGTCTTCTAGCCAAAAACATTCAGTACTTC
TRBV9,TRBJ1-3,NA,CASSVEGGARSGNTIYF,TGTGCCAGCAGCGTAGAAGGGGGTGCCCGCTCTGGAAACACCATATATTTT
TRBV6-1,TRBJ1-4,NA,CASSSTRAPGEKLFF,TGTGCCAGCAGTTCGACCAGGGCTCCTGGCGAAAAACTGTTTTTT
TRBV19,TRBJ2-7,NA,CASSIGTRGGATYEQYF,TGTGCCAGTAGTATAGGGACACGTGGGGGGGCCACCTACGAGCAGTACTTC
TRBV6-5,TRBJ1-2,TRBD1,CASSYFRDRGPSGYTF,TGTGCCAGCAGTTACTTCCGGGACAGGGGCCCGAGTGGCTACACCTTC
TRBV5-1,TRBJ2-3,TRBD2,CASSFGLAGKDTQYF,TGCGCCAGCAGCTTCGGGCTAGCGGGGAAAGATACGCAGTATTTT
TRBV11-2,TRBJ2-7,NA,CASNIGTLGSRQYF,TGTGCCAGCAATATCGGGACTCTCGGGTCCCGGCAGTACTTC
TRBV5-6,TRBJ1-6,NA,CASSGGGGRPLHF,TGTGCCAGCAGCGGGGGAGGGGGGAGGCCCCTCCACTTT
TRBV5-8,TRBJ1-2,NA,CASSFDLASHGYTF,TGTGCCAGCAGTTTTGATTTGGCAAGTCATGGCTACACCTTC
TRBV27,TRBJ2-3,TRBD1,CASRNRGGTDTQYF,TGTGCCAGCAGGAACAGGGGAGGCACAGATACGCAGTATTTT
TRBV6-1,TRBJ2-1,TRBD2,CASSAFGLAGGRAEQFF,TGTGCCAGCAGTGCCTTTGGTCTTGCGGGGGGGCGGGCTGAGCAGTTCTTC
TRBV7-9,TRBJ2-6,NA,CASSPQGRGSGANVLTF,TGTGCCAGCAGTCCGCAGGGCAGGGGCTCTGGGGCCAACGTCCTGACTTTC
TRBV18,TRBJ1-5,TRBD1,CASSAQGKSNQPQHF,TGTGCCAGCTCAGCACAGGGGAAAAGCAATCAGCCCCAGCATTTT